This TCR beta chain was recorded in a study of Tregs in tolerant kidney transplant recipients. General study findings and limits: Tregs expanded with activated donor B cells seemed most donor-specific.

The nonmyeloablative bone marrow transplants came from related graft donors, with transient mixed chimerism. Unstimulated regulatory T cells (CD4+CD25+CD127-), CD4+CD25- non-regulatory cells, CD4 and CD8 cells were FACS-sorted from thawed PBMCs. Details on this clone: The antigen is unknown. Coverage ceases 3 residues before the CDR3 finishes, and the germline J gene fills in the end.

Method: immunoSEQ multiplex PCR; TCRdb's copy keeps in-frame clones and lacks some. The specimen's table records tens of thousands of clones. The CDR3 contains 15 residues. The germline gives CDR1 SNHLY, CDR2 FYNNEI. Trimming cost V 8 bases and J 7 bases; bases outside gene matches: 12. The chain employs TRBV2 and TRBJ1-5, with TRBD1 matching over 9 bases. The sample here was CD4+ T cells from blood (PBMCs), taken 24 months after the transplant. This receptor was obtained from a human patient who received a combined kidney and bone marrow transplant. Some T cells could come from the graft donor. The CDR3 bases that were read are TGTGCCAGCTCCACCGGGACAGGGAAAGGACAGCCC. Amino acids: CASSTGTGKGQP. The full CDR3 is CASSTGTGKGQPQHF.